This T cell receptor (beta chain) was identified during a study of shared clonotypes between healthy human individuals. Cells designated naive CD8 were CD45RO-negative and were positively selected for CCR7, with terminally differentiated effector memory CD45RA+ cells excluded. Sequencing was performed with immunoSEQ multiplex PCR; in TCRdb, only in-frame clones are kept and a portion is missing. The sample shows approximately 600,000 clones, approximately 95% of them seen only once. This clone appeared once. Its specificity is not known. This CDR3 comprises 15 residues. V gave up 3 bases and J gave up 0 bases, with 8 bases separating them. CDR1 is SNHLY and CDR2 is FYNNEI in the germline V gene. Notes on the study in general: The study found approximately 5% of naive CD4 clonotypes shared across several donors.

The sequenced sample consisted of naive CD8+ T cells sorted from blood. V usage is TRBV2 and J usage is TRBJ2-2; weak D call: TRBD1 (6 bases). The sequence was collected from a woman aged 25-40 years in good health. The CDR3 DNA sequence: TGTGCCAGCAGTGACCCAGGGGCGAACACCGGGGAGCTGTTTTTT. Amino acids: CASSDPGANTGELFF.